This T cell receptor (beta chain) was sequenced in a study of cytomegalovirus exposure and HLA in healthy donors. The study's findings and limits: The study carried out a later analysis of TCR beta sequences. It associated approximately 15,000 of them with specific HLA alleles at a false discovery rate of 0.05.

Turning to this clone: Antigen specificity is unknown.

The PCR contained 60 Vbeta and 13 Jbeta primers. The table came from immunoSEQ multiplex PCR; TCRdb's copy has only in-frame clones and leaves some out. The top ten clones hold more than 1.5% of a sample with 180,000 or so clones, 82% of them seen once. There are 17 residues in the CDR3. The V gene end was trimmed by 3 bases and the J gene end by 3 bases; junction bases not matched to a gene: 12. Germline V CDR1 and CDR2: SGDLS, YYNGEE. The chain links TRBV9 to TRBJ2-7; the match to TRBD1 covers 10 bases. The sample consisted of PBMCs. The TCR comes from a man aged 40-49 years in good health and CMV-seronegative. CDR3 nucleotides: TGTGCCAGCAGCGGTGGGCGGGGGGACAGGGGACACTACGAGCAGTACTTC. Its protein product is CASSGGRGDRGHYEQYF.